The 15 T cell receptor beta chains given below trace back to one sample, sequenced in a study of graft-versus-host responses after intestinal transplantation. Assay: immunoSEQ multiplex PCR; the TCRdb copy retains only in-frame clones and omits some. The sample lists about 88,000 clones; 90% were seen once. These receptors' antigens are unknown. Sequenced material: unstimulated CD4+ T cells sorted from spleen or lymph node cells, taken before intestinal transplant. The receptors stem from a human donor who received an intestinal transplant.

V usage is TRBV4-1 and J usage is TRBJ1-2; 7 bases fit TRBD1. CDR1 and CDR2 from the germline V gene are MGHRA and YSYEKL. The CDR3 contains 14 residues. V lost 0 bases and J lost 8; bases outside the gene matches: 6. Here the CDR3 DNA reads TGCGCCAGCAGCCAAGAGACAGGGTCGGCCGGCTACACCTTC. It specifies CASSQETGSAGYTF.

The chain couples TRBV5-1 to TRBJ1-2; D is perhaps TRBD1 (5 bases). Trimming stripped 3 bases from V and 4 bases from J, with 10 bases between. The germline V gene encodes CDR1 SGHRS and CDR2 YFSETQ. The CDR3 is made up of 13 amino acids. The CDR3: CASSSGGSYGYTF. DNA for the CDR3: TGCGCCAGCAGCTCGGGGGGTAGCTATGGCTACACCTTC.

J is TRBJ2-1 and V is TRBV6-5, with TRBD1 identical over 9 bases. The J segment lost 7 bases and the V segment lost 0 bases, leaving 4 bases of the junction unmatched. The germline CDR1 and CDR2 sequences are MNHEY and SVGAGI. This CDR3 spans 15 amino acids. The CDR3 protein is CASSYSGTGRNEQFF. CDR3 nucleotides: TGTGCCAGCAGTTACTCGGGGACAGGGAGGAATGAGCAGTTCTTC.

This chain connects TRBV7-8 to TRBJ2-7, with TRBD1 identical over 7 bases. The CDR3 is made up of 15 amino acids. Germline CDR1 reads SGHVS; CDR2 reads FQNEAQ. V dropped 0 bases and J dropped 2; count of bases not matched to a gene: 4. Written as DNA, the CDR3 is TGTGCCAGCAGCTTAGCGCGGACAGGCCCCTACGAGCAGTACTTC. This translates into CASSLARTGPYEQYF.

V is TRBV2 and J is TRBJ2-1; 9 bases fit TRBD1. Germline lookup yields CDR1 SNHLY and CDR2 FYNNEI. The CDR3 runs to 21 residues. Trimming took 2 bases from V and 7 from J; bases not matched to a gene: 24. The CDR3 DNA sequence: TGTGCCAGCAGTGAAAGCAAAACCCCAGGGGTTCCGGGACAGGGTATGAATGAGCAGTTCTTC. Its protein is CASSESKTPGVPGQGMNEQFF.

The genes are TRBV5-1 and TRBJ1-4; TRBD1 matches 10 bases. With 7 bases clipped from V and 8 bases from J, the junction kept 11 bases outside the gene matches. This CDR3 spans 15 amino acids. Germline CDR1 and CDR2: SGHRS and YFSETQ. The CDR3 spells CASGPRGTGDEKLFF. CDR3 coding DNA: TGCGCCAGCGGGCCGAGGGGGACAGGGGACGAAAAACTGTTTTTT.

This rearrangement joins TRBV5-8 to TRBJ1-6; D might be TRBD1 (5 bases). From germline, CDR1 is SGHTS and CDR2 YDEGEE. The CDR3 consists of 12 residues. V lost 7 bases and J 11 bases, leaving 13 bases between the germline ends. The CDR3 loop reads CASGPTETPLHF. The CDR3 DNA reads as TGTGCCAGCGGCCCGACAGAGACACCCCTCCACTTT.

The sample holds one count of this clone. This chain uses TRBV7-8 with TRBJ1-1; the D gene is possibly TRBD1 (5 bases). This CDR3 contains 16 residues. Germline loops: CDR1 SGHVS, CDR2 FQNEAQ. V was trimmed by 5 bases and J by 5 bases, leaving 21 bases between them. For the CDR3, the DNA is TGTGCCAGCAGCCCCCGGCCTGGGAAGGGGTGGACTGAAGCTTTCTTT. Its protein is CASSPRPGKGWTEAFF.

This chain joins TRBV5-1 and TRBJ2-1; D perhaps matches TRBD1 (6 bases). The ends were cut back, 0 bases at V and 0 bases at J, with 13 bases in the middle. Germline loops: CDR1 SGHRS, CDR2 YFSETQ. The CDR3 is 17 residues long. The CDR3 reads CASSLGQGLSSYNEQFF. The CDR3 region has the DNA TGCGCCAGCAGCTTGGGGCAGGGGCTTAGCTCCTACAATGAGCAGTTCTTC.

The genes are TRBV7-9 and TRBJ2-2; 8 nucleotides line up with TRBD2. The junction had 8 bases not matched to a gene; V was cut back by 3 bases and J by 2 bases. The germline V gene has CDR1 SEHNR and CDR2 FQNEAQ (reference sequence). The CDR3 extends over 17 amino acids. The CDR3 reads CASSFARGGSNTGELFF. For the CDR3, the DNA is TGTGCCAGCAGCTTTGCTCGCGGGGGGAGTAACACCGGGGAGCTGTTTTTT.

J is TRBJ1-4 and V is TRBV5-1; D is uncertain. Trimming shortened V by 4 bases and J by 7 bases, and 8 bases separated the two germline ends. The CDR3 contains 12 residues. Germline CDR1 and CDR2: SGHRS and YFSETQ. The CDR3 DNA reads TGCGCCAGCAGCCCCCGGGGTGAAAAACTGTTTTTT. Amino acids: CASSPRGEKLFF.

The rearrangement links TRBV6-1 to TRBJ2-3, with D unresolved. Germline V gene data show CDR1 as MNHNS and CDR2 as SASEGT. This CDR3 contains 12 residues. The V and J ends lost 7 bases and 3 bases respectively, with 8 bases between them. The CDR3 loop is CASMPVTDTQYF. CDR3 sequence (DNA): TGTGCCAGCATGCCGGTTACAGATACGCAGTATTTT.

This sequence joins TRBV5-1 and TRBJ2-5, with D tentatively TRBD1 (6 bases). The CDR3 is made up of 14 amino acids. Between the trimmed V and J ends, which lost 7 bases and 5 bases, there was a span of 18 bases. Germline CDR1 and CDR2: SGHRS and YFSETQ. The CDR3 sequence is CASGPGTSTETQYF. For the CDR3, the DNA is TGCGCCAGCGGCCCCGGGACATCCACGGAGACCCAGTACTTC.

The chain is built from TRBV6-5 and TRBJ1-2, with TRBD1 identical over 9 bases. The junction had 10 bases not matched to a gene; V was cut back by 0 bases and J by 8 bases. Germline assignment: CDR1 MNHEY and CDR2 SVGAGI. The CDR3 is made up of 16 amino acids. The CDR3 DNA sequence: TGTGCCAGCAGTTACTCTGGGACAGGGAGTCGCGGAGGCTACACCTTC. This translates into CASSYSGTGSRGGYTF.

The chain recombines TRBV2 with TRBJ1-2; D is ambiguous. Germline lookup yields CDR1 SNHLY and CDR2 FYNNEI. The V and J ends lost 1 base and 4 bases respectively, with 7 bases between them. The CDR3 is 13 residues long. CDR3 sequence: CASSEGGGYGYTF. The CDR3 DNA reads TGTGCCAGCAGTGAAGGGGGAGGCTATGGCTACACCTTC.